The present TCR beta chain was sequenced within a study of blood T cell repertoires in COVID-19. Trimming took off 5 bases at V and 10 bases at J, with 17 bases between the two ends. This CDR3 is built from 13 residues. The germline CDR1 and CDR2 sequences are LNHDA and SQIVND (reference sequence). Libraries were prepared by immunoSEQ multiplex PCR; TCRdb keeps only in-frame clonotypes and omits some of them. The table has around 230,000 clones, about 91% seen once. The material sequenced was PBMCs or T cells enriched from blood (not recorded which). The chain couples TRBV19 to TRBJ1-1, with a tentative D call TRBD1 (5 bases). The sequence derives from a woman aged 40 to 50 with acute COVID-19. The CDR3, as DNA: TGTGCCAGTAGTTTTTTGTCGGGGGTGGGAGCTTTCTTT. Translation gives CASSFLSGVGAFF.